The present T cell receptor beta chain was sequenced within a study of cytotoxic CD8 clonotypes in ibrutinib-treated CLL. Study findings and constraints: Sampling of sustained-remission and progressing patients occurred at differing times.

Clones were sequenced by immunoSEQ multiplex PCR, and TCRdb holds only the in-frame ones, with some missing. The table lists about 120,000 clones, 58% of them singletons, with about 40% in the top ten. Trimming pared 4 bases from V and 3 bases from J, leaving 14 bases between. CDR3 length: 14 residues. Germline lookup yields CDR1 SGHNT and CDR2 YYREEE (reference sequence). This clone was counted a few times. What it binds is unknown. The V and J genes are TRBV5-4 and TRBJ2-7; the D is unclear. This TCR was recovered from a human donor with chronic lymphocytic leukemia. The material was PBMCs, obtained after 24 months of ibrutinib treatment. Here the CDR3 reads CASSTAPAGYEQYF. CDR3 DNA: TGTGCCAGCAGCACCGCTCCTGCCGGCTACGAGCAGTACTTC.